A selection of T cell receptor beta chains follows, all from one sample in a study of shared clonotypes between healthy human individuals. Measured with immunoSEQ multiplex PCR; TCRdb has only the in-frame clones, and not every one. The repertoire holds roughly 2 million clones, with 90% to 96% as singletons. Sequencing was carried out using naive CD4+ T cells sorted from blood. These receptors came from a man between 18 and 35 years old in good health. The CDR3 runs from the conserved cysteine through the conserved F or W. Each record gives: clone size, V gene, J gene, CDR3 protein. Where a row states a size, it is once, few, many or the class of an expanded clone; other rows omit it.

clone size: -
V gene: TRBV7-2
J gene: TRBJ1-3
CDR3 protein: CASSLGGSSGNTIYF

clone size: -
V gene: TRBV6-5
J gene: TRBJ1-6
CDR3 protein: CASSSVNSPLHF

clone size: -
V gene: TRBV7-9
J gene: TRBJ1-5
CDR3 protein: CASSPGTGRNQPQHF

clone size: -
V gene: TRBV7-9
J gene: TRBJ1-4
CDR3 protein: CASSPGQGTDEKLFF

clone size: -
V gene: TRBV6-5
J gene: TRBJ1-2
CDR3 protein: CASSRTQGQNGYTF

clone size: -
V gene: TRBV6-6
J gene: TRBJ2-7
CDR3 protein: CASTPGGGREQYF

clone size: -
V gene: TRBV28
J gene: TRBJ2-1
CDR3 protein: CASSLVGGFNEQFF

clone size: -
V gene: TRBV5-1
J gene: TRBJ2-7
CDR3 protein: CASSLGGVLYEQYF

clone size: -
V gene: TRBV9
J gene: TRBJ1-1
CDR3 protein: CASSAGHVNTEAFF

clone size: -
V gene: TRBV10-3
J gene: TRBJ2-7
CDR3 protein: CAISESGEQYF

clone size: -
V gene: TRBV5-1
J gene: TRBJ2-7
CDR3 protein: CASSSSVSSYEQYF

clone size: -
V gene: TRBV20-1
J gene: TRBJ2-1
CDR3 protein: CSASTVGEQFF

clone size: -
V gene: TRBV7-2
J gene: TRBJ1-2
CDR3 protein: CASSLGTRGYTF

clone size: -
V gene: TRBV30
J gene: TRBJ2-7
CDR3 protein: CAWSHDSYEQYF

clone size: -
V gene: TRBV7-9
J gene: TRBJ1-2
CDR3 protein: CASSSGTGGLNGYTF

clone size: -
V gene: TRBV18
J gene: TRBJ1-4
CDR3 protein: CASSPQGTHNEKLFF

clone size: once
V gene: TRBV5-6
J gene: TRBJ2-7
CDR3 protein: CASSSGTGRYEQYF

clone size: -
V gene: TRBV7-3
J gene: TRBJ2-2
CDR3 protein: CASSFQGGDGELFF

clone size: -
V gene: TRBV29-1
J gene: TRBJ1-2
CDR3 protein: CSVEDVRQHPF

clone size: -
V gene: TRBV6-5
J gene: TRBJ2-5
CDR3 protein: CASSYFRGGGETQYF